Included here is one TCR beta chain sequence, with context. Libraries were prepared by immunoSEQ multiplex PCR; TCRdb keeps only in-frame clonotypes and omits some of them. The repertoire holds about 140,000 clones, around 90% seen once, with about 3.7% in the top ten. The sample is drawn from a study of T cell responses to AZD1222 COVID-19 vaccine. This CDR3 has 16 amino acids. The sample in question was peripheral blood, obtained on day 0 of AZD1222 vaccination. The chain recombines TRBV21-1 with TRBJ1-2. TRBV21-1 counts as a pseudogene. The sequence was collected from an adult in good health. The CDR3 sequence: CASRNRDRSPNYGYTF. The CDR3, as DNA: TGTGCCAGCAGAAACCGGGACCGCTCGCCTAACTATGGCTACACCTTC.